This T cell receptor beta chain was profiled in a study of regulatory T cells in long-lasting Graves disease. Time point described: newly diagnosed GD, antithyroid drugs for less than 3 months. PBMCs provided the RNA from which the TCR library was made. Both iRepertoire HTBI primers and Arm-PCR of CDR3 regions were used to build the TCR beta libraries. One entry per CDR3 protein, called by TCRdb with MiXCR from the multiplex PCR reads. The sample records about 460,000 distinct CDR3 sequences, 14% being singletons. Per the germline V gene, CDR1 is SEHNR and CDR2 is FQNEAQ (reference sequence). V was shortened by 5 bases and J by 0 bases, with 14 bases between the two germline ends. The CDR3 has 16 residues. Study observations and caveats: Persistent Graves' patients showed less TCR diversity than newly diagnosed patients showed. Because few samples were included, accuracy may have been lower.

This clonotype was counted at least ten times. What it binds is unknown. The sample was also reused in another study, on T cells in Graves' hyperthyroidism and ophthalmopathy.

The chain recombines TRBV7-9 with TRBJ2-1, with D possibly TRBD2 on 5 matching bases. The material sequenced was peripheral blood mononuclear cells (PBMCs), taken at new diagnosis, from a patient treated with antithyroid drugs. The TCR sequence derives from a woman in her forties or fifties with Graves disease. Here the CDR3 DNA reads TGTGCCAGCAGCCCGGGAAGGCGTAGCTCCTACAATGAGCAGTTCTTC. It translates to CASSPGRRSSYNEQFF.